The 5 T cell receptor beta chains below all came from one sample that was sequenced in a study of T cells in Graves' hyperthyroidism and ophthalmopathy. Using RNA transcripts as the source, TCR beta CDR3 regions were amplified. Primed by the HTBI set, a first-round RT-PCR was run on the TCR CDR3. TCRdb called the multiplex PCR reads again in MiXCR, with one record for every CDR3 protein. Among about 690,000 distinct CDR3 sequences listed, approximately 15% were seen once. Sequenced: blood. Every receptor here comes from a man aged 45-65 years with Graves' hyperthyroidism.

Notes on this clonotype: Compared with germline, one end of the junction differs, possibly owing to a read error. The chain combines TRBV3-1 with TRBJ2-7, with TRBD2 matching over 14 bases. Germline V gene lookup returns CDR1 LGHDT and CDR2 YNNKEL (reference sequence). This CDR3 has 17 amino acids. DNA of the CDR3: TGTGCCAGCAGCCAAGGGGGACTAGCGGGAGTCCCCTACGGGCAGTACTTC. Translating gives CASSQGGLAGVPYGQYF.

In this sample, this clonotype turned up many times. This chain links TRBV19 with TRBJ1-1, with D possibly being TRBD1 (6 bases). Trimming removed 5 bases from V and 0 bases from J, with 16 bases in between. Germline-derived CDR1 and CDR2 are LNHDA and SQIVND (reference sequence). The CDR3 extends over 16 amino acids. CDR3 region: CASSWGLGTLNTEAFF. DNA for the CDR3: TGTGCCAGTAGTTGGGGACTCGGGACACTGAACACTGAAGCTTTCTTT.

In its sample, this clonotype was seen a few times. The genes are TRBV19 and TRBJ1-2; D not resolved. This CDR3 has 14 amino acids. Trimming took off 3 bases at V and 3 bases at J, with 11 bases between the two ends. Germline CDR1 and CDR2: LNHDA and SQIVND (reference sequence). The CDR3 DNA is TGTGCCAGTAGTATCGGGGAGGGCGACTATGGCTACACCTTC. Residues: CASSIGEGDYGYTF.

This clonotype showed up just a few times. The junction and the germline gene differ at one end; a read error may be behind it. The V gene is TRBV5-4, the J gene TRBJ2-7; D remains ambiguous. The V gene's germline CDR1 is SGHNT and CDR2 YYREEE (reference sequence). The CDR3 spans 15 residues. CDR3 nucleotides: TGCGCCAGCAGCCTTTCGCCAGGAGAGGCCTACGAGCAGTACTTC. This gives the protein CASSLSPGEAYEQYF.

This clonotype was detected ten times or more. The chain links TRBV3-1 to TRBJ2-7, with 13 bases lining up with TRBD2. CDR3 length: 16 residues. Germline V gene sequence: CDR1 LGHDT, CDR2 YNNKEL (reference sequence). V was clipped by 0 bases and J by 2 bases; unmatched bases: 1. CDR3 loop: CASSQEGLAGTYEQYF. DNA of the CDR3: TGTGCCAGCAGCCAAGAGGGACTAGCGGGGACCTACGAGCAGTACTTC.